These 30 T cell receptor beta chains share one sample of origin, sequenced in a study of T-cell reconstitution after alpha-beta-depleted transplantation in children. The TCRbeta library incorporated unique molecular identifiers. MiXCR, applied by TCRdb to the PCR reads, yields one record per CDR3 protein. This table holds hundreds of thousands of distinct CDR3 sequences, roughly 14% found once. The specimen was PBMCs, collected before TCRalphabeta/CD19-depleted stem cell transplant. The receptors shown here come from a girl aged 2 to 9 with congenital amegakaryocytic thrombocytopenia, due to receive a stem cell transplant.

This clonotype has just a few counts. This sequence joins TRBV7-2 and TRBJ2-7, with 7 bases fitting TRBD2. V dropped 5 bases and J dropped 6; count of bases not matched to a gene: 10. This CDR3 spans 14 amino acids. Germline V gene data show CDR1 as SGHTA and CDR2 as FQGNSA. CDR3 DNA sequence: TGTGCCAGCAGCGTCGGACTAGTTGTCGGCGAGCAGTACTTC. Its protein is CASSVGLVVGEQYF. The full variable domain, its missing parts supplied by reference TRBV7-2 and TRBJ2-7, is GAGVSQSPSNKVTEKGKDVELRCDPISGHTALYWYRQSLGQGLEFLIYFQGNSAPDKSGLPSDRFSAERTGGSVSTLTIQRTQQEDSAVYLCASSVGLVVGEQYFGPGTRLTVT.

This clonotype was seen at least ten times. This chain uses TRBV29-1 with TRBJ1-5, with TRBD1 as a possible D gene (6 bases). V was clipped by 8 bases and J by 3 bases, with 26 bases between them. CDR3 length: 17 residues. CDR1 is SQVTM and CDR2 is ANQGSEA in the germline V gene. In nucleotides, the CDR3 is TGCAGCACATCAAGAGGTTACAGGGAAACGATCAATCAGCCCCAGCATTTT. It translates to CSTSRGYRETINQPQHF.

This clonotype was recorded at least ten times. The chain couples TRBV5-1 to TRBJ2-1, with no clear D. Per germline, CDR1 SGHRS and CDR2 YFSETQ. The V end lost 4 bases, the J end lost 5 bases, and 10 bases lay between the germline ends. This CDR3 has 13 residues. The CDR3 DNA is TGCGCCAGCAGCATGCAGATCGACAATGAGCAGTTCTTC. Its protein product is CASSMQIDNEQFF.

This clonotype was observed many times. This chain connects TRBV7-8 to TRBJ2-7; 9 nucleotides match TRBD1. This CDR3 spans 16 amino acids. Per germline, CDR1 SGHVS and CDR2 FQNEAQ. The V segment lost 4 bases and the J segment 3 bases; nucleotides outside the gene matches: 10. In nucleotides, the CDR3 is TGTGCCAGCAGCTCCACCGGGACAGGGATCAACTACGAGCAGTACTTC. Translated, it gives CASSSTGTGINYEQYF.

This clonotype showed up many times. This rearrangement joins TRBV12-3 or TRBV12-4 to TRBJ2-1; D perhaps matches TRBD1 (5 bases). Trimming pared 5 bases from V and 4 bases from J, leaving 15 bases between. CDR3 length: 15 amino acids. This CDR3 reads CASSQDTIKYNEQFF. The CDR3 DNA is TGTGCCAGCAGTCAGGACACCATTAAATACAATGAGCAGTTCTTC.

This clonotype was recorded many times. This chain connects TRBV6-5 to TRBJ2-7; 7 bases map to TRBD2. Germline CDR1 MNHEY, CDR2 SVGAGI. The CDR3 has 15 amino acids. The J segment lost 0 bases and the V segment lost 0 bases, leaving 2 bases of the junction unmatched. CDR3 sequence (DNA): TGTGCCAGCAGTTACTCAGCTAGCGGCTCCTACGAGCAGTACTTC. Protein sequence: CASSYSASGSYEQYF.

This clonotype was counted at least ten times. The chain joins TRBV20-1 to TRBJ1-2, with D tentatively TRBD1 (5 bases). V gave up 3 bases and J gave up 5 bases, with 13 bases separating them. Germline CDR1 and CDR2: DFQATT and SNEGSKA (reference sequence). The CDR3 spans 13 residues. The CDR3 DNA follows: TGCAGTGCTAGGTGGGCCGGGGGTTATGGCTACACCTTC. Amino acids: CSARWAGGYGYTF.

A few counts support this clonotype. The chain is built from TRBV12-3 or TRBV12-4 and TRBJ2-7, with 7 bases aligning to TRBD1. The CDR3 length is 14 residues. Losses at the gene ends were 6 bases for V and 3 bases for J; bases not matched to a gene: 8. CDR3 region: CASSAATGSYEQYF. The CDR3 nucleotides are TGTGCCAGCAGCGCGGCGACAGGGAGCTACGAGCAGTACTTC.

This clonotype occurred many times. The rearrangement links TRBV10-3 to TRBJ2-1, with D tentatively TRBD1 or TRBD2 (5 bases each). The CDR3 loop spans 13 amino acids. With 4 bases removed from V and 6 bases from J, the gap between germline ends came to 10 bases. Germline V gene lookup returns CDR1 ENHRY and CDR2 SYGVKD. CDR3 coding DNA: TGTGCCATCAGTGGCCCTGGGGGCAATGAGCAGTTCTTC. Protein: CAISGPGGNEQFF.

This clonotype was counted at least ten times. The V and J genes are TRBV24-1 and TRBJ2-4; no clear D. Trimming stripped 0 bases from V and 1 base from J, with 9 bases between. Germline V lookup: CDR1 KGHDR, CDR2 SFDVKD. The CDR3 contains 16 residues. In nucleotides, the CDR3 is TGTGCCACCAGTGATTTGCAGGAGTTCGCCAAAAACATTCAGTACTTC. Its translation: CATSDLQEFAKNIQYF.

The V gene is TRBV7-9, the J gene TRBJ2-1; maybe TRBD2 (5 bases). The V end lost 3 bases, the J end lost 3 bases, and 12 bases lay between the germline ends. This CDR3 has 15 residues. CDR1 SEHNR and CDR2 FQNEAQ come from the germline V gene (reference sequence). CDR3 loop: CASSLERLGYNEQFF. CDR3 nucleotide sequence: TGTGCCAGCAGCTTGGAGCGGTTGGGCTACAATGAGCAGTTCTTC. The variable domain in full, completed from reference TRBV7-9 and TRBJ2-1, reads DTGVSQNPRHKITKRGQNVTFRCDPISEHNRLYWYRQTLGQGPEFLTYFQNEAQLEKSRLLSDRFSAERPKGSFSTLEIQRTEQGDSAMYLCASSLERLGYNEQFFGPGTRLTVL.

At least ten counts were recorded for this clonotype. V usage is TRBV15 and J usage is TRBJ1-5, with D hard to call. The CDR3 spans 12 residues. Per the germline V gene, CDR1 is LNHNV and CDR2 is YYDKDF (reference sequence). Between the trimmed V and J ends, which lost 4 bases and 5 bases, there was a span of 6 bases. This CDR3 reads CATSNRYQPQHF. The CDR3 DNA follows: TGTGCCACCAGCAACAGATATCAGCCCCAGCATTTT.

This clonotype has more than one count but fewer than ten. The V call is TRBV27, the J call TRBJ2-7; D is perhaps TRBD1 (6 bases). Between the trimmed V and J ends, which lost 5 bases and 6 bases, there was a span of 23 bases. The CDR3 is made up of 16 amino acids. Germline-derived CDR1 and CDR2 are MNHEY and SMNVEV (reference sequence). CDR3 coding DNA: TGTGCCAGCAGTGTCCCCGGGACAAGGGACCCCCGCGAGCAGTACTTC. Its translation is CASSVPGTRDPREQYF.

This chain links TRBV28 with TRBJ2-3, with D perhaps matching TRBD1 (6 bases). The CDR3 has 13 residues. Germline assignment: CDR1 MDHEN and CDR2 SYDVKM. The germline V and J ends were trimmed by 6 bases and 11 bases, with 18 bases remaining between them. CDR3 sequence reads: CASRPNTGLEQYF. CDR3 nucleotide sequence: TGTGCCAGCAGACCAAATACAGGGTTAGAGCAGTATTTT. The complete variable domain, with remaining parts taken from reference TRBV28 and TRBJ2-3, reads DVKVTQSSRYLVKRTGEKVFLECVQDMDHENMFWYRQDPGLGLRLIYFSYDVKMKEKGDIPEGYSVSREKKERFSLILESASTNQTSMYLCASRPNTGLEQYFGPGTRLTVL.

This clonotype occurred many times. V is TRBV5-1 and J is TRBJ2-2, with TRBD2 matching over 7 bases. V lost 7 bases and J lost 4; bases outside the gene matches: 7. The CDR3 contains 14 residues. The germline V gene has CDR1 SGHRS and CDR2 YFSETQ. Written as DNA, the CDR3 is TGCGCCAGCGGCGATAAGCGGGGCACCGGGGAGCTGTTTTTT. Amino acid sequence: CASGDKRGTGELFF.

This clonotype was seen more than once but under ten times. Relative to the germline gene, one junction end is altered; a read error may explain this. V gene TRBV20-1 combines with J gene TRBJ2-5; D perhaps matches TRBD1 (6 bases). The V gene's germline CDR1 is DFQATT and CDR2 SNEGSKA (reference sequence). The CDR3 length is 13 residues. In DNA, the CDR3 is TGCAGTGTTAGACCGGGACATGGGGAGACCCAGTACTTC. Translating it yields CSVRPGHGETQYF.

The chain employs TRBV5-1 and TRBJ2-1; 10 nucleotides align to TRBD2. Germline CDR1 reads SGHRS; CDR2 reads YFSETQ. V lost 1 base, J lost 6 bases, and 13 bases stayed unmatched. This CDR3 is built from 18 residues. The CDR3 spells CASSLRELAGWYGNEQFF. The CDR3 region has the DNA TGCGCCAGCAGCTTGAGGGAACTAGCGGGATGGTACGGCAATGAGCAGTTCTTC.

The J gene is TRBJ2-5, the V gene TRBV20-1; the D is unclear. Germline loops: CDR1 DFQATT, CDR2 SNEGSKA (reference sequence). Trimming took 0 bases from V and 2 from J, leaving 7 bases between them. This CDR3 is built from 13 residues. The CDR3 loop reads CSARDQVQETQYF. CDR3 DNA sequence: TGCAGTGCTAGAGATCAAGTTCAAGAGACCCAGTACTTC.

In this sample, this clonotype turned up a few times. The J gene is TRBJ2-5, the V gene TRBV12-3 or TRBV12-4; 10 bases agree with TRBD2. The CDR3 loop spans 15 amino acids. J lost 5 bases, V lost 4 bases, and 7 bases had no gene match. The DNA for the CDR3 is TGTGCCAGCAGTTCGAAGCGGGAGGGAGTGGAGACCCAGTACTTC. Amino acid sequence: CASSSKREGVETQYF.

This clonotype was observed a few times. The CDR3 reads CASSLDAGQGYEQYF. CDR3 sequence (DNA): TGTGCCAGCAGCTTGGATGCGGGACAGGGCTACGAGCAGTACTTC. The genes are TRBV5-5 and TRBJ2-7, with 9 bases identical to TRBD1. The CDR3 sequence is 15 residues long. From germline, CDR1 is SGHKS and CDR2 YYEKEE (reference sequence). Trimming cost V 0 bases and J 3 bases; bases outside gene matches: 4.

There are many counts of this clonotype. This sequence joins TRBV29-1 and TRBJ2-2; the D is unclear. V shed 8 bases and J shed 4 bases, with 11 bases lying between them. CDR1 is SQVTM, CDR2 ANQGSEA, per germline. The CDR3 totals 12 residues. CDR3 loop: CSPWARTGELFF. The CDR3 coding sequence is TGCAGCCCATGGGCGCGCACCGGGGAGCTGTTTTTT.

The sample holds many counts of this clonotype. This sequence joins TRBV29-1 and TRBJ2-5; D possibly corresponds to TRBD1 (5 bases). V was shortened by 5 bases and J by 2 bases, with 12 bases between the two germline ends. The germline V gene has CDR1 SQVTM and CDR2 ANQGSEA. CDR3 size: 13 residues. CDR3 sequence: CSVILAGQETQYF. The CDR3 bases are TGCAGCGTTATTCTTGCAGGGCAAGAGACCCAGTACTTC.

This clonotype was seen at least ten times. The genes are TRBV5-5 and TRBJ2-5, with D unresolved. CDR3 length: 12 amino acids. Trimming shortened V by 4 bases and J by 8 bases, and 12 bases separated the two germline ends. Germline V CDR1 and CDR2: SGHKS, YYEKEE (reference sequence). CDR3 residues: CASSEDFATQYF. The CDR3 bases are TGTGCCAGCAGCGAGGATTTTGCTACCCAGTACTTC.

This clonotype was detected a few times. The CDR3 here is CAWSGWATEAFF. The CDR3 DNA reads as TGTGCCTGGAGTGGTTGGGCCACTGAAGCTTTCTTT. V is TRBV30 and J is TRBJ1-1; unclear D gene. This CDR3 has 12 amino acids. V was shortened by 1 base and J by 4 bases, with 7 bases between the two germline ends. Germline loops: CDR1 GTSNPN, CDR2 SVGIG (reference sequence).

The sample holds a few counts of this clonotype. CDR3 residues: CASSQKAGTGNQPQHF. In nucleotides, the CDR3 is TGTGCCAGCAGCCAGAAGGCCGGGACAGGGAATCAGCCCCAGCATTTT. The rearrangement joins TRBV7-2 to TRBJ1-5; 9 bases agree with TRBD1. The CDR3 is 16 amino acids. V lost 5 bases, J lost 4 bases, and 9 bases stayed unmatched. Germline V lookup: CDR1 SGHTA, CDR2 FQGNSA.

At least ten counts were recorded for this clonotype. The chain employs TRBV12-3 or TRBV12-4 and TRBJ2-1, with 9 bases that match TRBD1. V trimming: 4 bases; J trimming: 7 bases; junction bases outside the gene matches: 8. This CDR3 is built from 15 residues. The CDR3 protein is CASSSGQGFVNEQFF. In DNA form, the CDR3 reads TGTGCCAGCAGTTCCGGACAGGGGTTTGTAAATGAGCAGTTCTTC.

In its sample, this clonotype was seen many times. V usage is TRBV20-1 and J usage is TRBJ2-1; 8 nucleotides align to TRBD2. The CDR3 contains 15 residues. The V and J ends lost 1 base and 4 bases, in that order; junction bases with no gene match: 6. Germline-derived CDR1 and CDR2 are DFQATT and SNEGSKA (reference sequence). CDR3 sequence: CSARVPGGGYNEQFF. CDR3 coding DNA: TGCAGTGCTAGAGTTCCGGGGGGGGGATACAATGAGCAGTTCTTC.

The J gene is TRBJ1-1, the V gene TRBV5-1; TRBD1 matches 7 bases. The CDR3 has 15 residues. The germline CDR1 and CDR2 sequences are SGHRS and YFSETQ. V was pared by 2 bases and J by 3 bases, with 7 bases of the junction left unmatched. The CDR3 reads CASSFRTGGDTEAFF. The CDR3 DNA reads as TGCGCCAGCAGCTTCCGGACAGGAGGGGACACTGAAGCTTTCTTT.

In this sample, this clonotype turned up a few times. The chain carries TRBV30 and TRBJ2-5; 7 bases align to TRBD1. CDR3 size: 13 residues. Trimming at V came to 8 bases and at J to 1 base, leaving 7 bases not matched to a gene. Germline V gene sequence: CDR1 GTSNPN, CDR2 SVGIG (reference sequence). This chain's CDR3 is CAGTGTAQETQYF. The CDR3 DNA reads as TGTGCCGGCACAGGGACAGCCCAAGAGACCCAGTACTTC.

This clonotype was recorded many times. CDR3 sequence reads: CAISTARGSESSYNEQFF. DNA of the CDR3: TGTGCCATCAGTACTGCCCGAGGTAGCGAGAGCTCCTACAATGAGCAGTTCTTC. This chain joins TRBV10-3 and TRBJ2-1, with D possibly matching TRBD2 (5 bases). Germline CDR1 and CDR2: ENHRY and SYGVKD. V lost 5 bases to trimming and J lost 0 bases, with 20 bases between them. The CDR3 spans 18 residues.